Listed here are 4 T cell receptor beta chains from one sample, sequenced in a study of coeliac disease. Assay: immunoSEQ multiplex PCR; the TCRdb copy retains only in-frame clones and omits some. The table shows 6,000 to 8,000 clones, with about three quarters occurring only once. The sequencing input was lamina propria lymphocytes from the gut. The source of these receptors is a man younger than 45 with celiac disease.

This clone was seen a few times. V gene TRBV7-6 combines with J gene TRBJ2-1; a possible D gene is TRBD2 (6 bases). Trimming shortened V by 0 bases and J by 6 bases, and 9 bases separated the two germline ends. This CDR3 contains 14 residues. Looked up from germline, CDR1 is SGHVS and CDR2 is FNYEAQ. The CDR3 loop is CASSLAPSANEQFF. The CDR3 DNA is TGTGCCAGCAGCTTAGCCCCTAGCGCCAATGAGCAGTTCTTC.

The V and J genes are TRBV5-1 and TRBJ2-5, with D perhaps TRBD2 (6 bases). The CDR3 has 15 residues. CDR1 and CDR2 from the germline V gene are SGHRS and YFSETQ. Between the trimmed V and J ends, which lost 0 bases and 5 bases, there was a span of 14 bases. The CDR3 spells CASSLGGTAGETQYF. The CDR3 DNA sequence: TGCGCCAGCAGCTTGGGCGGCACGGCGGGGGAGACCCAGTACTTC.

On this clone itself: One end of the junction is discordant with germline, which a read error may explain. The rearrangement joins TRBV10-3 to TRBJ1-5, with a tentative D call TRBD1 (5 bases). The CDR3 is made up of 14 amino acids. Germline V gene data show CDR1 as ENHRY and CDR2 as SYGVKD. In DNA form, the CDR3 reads TGTGCCATCGGTGAGCAGGGCCACAATCAGCCCCAGCATTTT. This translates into CAIGEQGHNQPQHF.

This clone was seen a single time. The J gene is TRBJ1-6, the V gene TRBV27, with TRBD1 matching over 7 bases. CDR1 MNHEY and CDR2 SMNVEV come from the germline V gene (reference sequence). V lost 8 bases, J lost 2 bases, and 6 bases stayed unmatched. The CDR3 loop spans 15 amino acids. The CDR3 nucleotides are TGTGCCAGCGGGGGACAGAGCGCCTATAATTCACCCCTCCACTTT. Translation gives CASGGQSAYNSPLHF.